This entry lists 6 T cell receptor beta chains sequenced from one sample in a study of T cells in Graves' hyperthyroidism and ophthalmopathy. Amplification of TCR beta CDR3 regions was performed using RNA transcripts as template. An initial round of RT-PCR targeting the TCR CDR3 relied on the HTBI primer set. TCRdb processed the multiplex PCR reads anew with MiXCR; each CDR3 protein has one entry. This sample has approximately 740,000 distinct CDR3 sequences, with 14% found just once. Sequenced: blood. Every receptor here comes from a woman younger than 30 with Graves' hyperthyroidism.

This clonotype was picked up many times. This chain uses TRBV2 with TRBJ2-7, with D possibly being TRBD2 (5 bases). Trimming stripped 0 bases from V and 1 base from J, with 13 bases between. Per the germline V gene, CDR1 is SNHLY and CDR2 is FYNNEI. The CDR3 runs 16 residues. The CDR3 DNA reads as TGTGCCAGCAGTGAAGCCCAATATGGGAGTTCCTACGAGCAGTACTTC. It is translated as CASSEAQYGSSYEQYF.

This clonotype was observed many times. J is TRBJ1-5 and V is TRBV18, with a possible D match to TRBD1 (5 bases). This CDR3 is 15 amino acids long. Trimming removed 4 bases from V and 1 base from J, with 11 bases in between. The germline V gene encodes CDR1 KGHSH and CDR2 LQKENI. CDR3 sequence reads: CASSQDISSNQPQHF. The CDR3 nucleotides are TGTGCCAGCTCACAGGACATCTCAAGCAATCAGCCCCAGCATTTT. The entire variable domain, with the rest obtained from reference TRBV18 and TRBJ1-5, is as follows: NAGVMQNPRHLVRRRGQEARLRCSPMKGHSHVYWYRQLPEEGLKFMVYLQKENIIDESGMPKERFSAEFPKEGPSILRIQQVVRGDSAAYFCASSQDISSNQPQHFGDGTRLSIL.

V usage is TRBV6-1 and J usage is TRBJ2-5; 15 nucleotides line up with TRBD2. Germline V gene lookup returns CDR1 MNHNS and CDR2 SASEGT. The V segment lost 5 bases and the J segment 0 bases; nucleotides outside the gene matches: 13. This CDR3 comprises 20 residues. This CDR3 reads CASSQLNGLAGGSYQETQYF. CDR3 nucleotide sequence: TGTGCCAGCAGTCAACTGAACGGACTAGCGGGAGGGTCGTACCAAGAGACCCAGTACTTC.

The chain is built from TRBV28 and TRBJ1-5; 9 nucleotides match TRBD1. Germline V gives CDR1 MDHEN, CDR2 SYDVKM. CDR3 length: 16 residues. Trimming cost V 2 bases and J 4 bases; bases outside gene matches: 6. CDR3 residues: CASSLSGQGKNQPQHF. The CDR3 DNA follows: TGTGCCAGCAGTTTAAGCGGACAGGGGAAAAATCAGCCCCAGCATTTT.

The chain recombines TRBV4-2 with TRBJ1-2, with D unclear. Trimming removed 3 bases at V and 3 bases at J, with 17 bases between. The germline CDR1 and CDR2 sequences are LGHNA and YNFKEQ. CDR3 length: 16 residues. The CDR3 is CASSQPFGRTHYGYTF. CDR3 DNA sequence: TGTGCCAGCAGCCAGCCTTTTGGCCGCACCCACTATGGCTACACCTTC.

This clonotype was seen at least ten times. V gene TRBV28 combines with J gene TRBJ2-7, with a possible D match to TRBD2 (5 bases). CDR1 and CDR2 (germline): MDHEN, SYDVKM. The CDR3 length is 16 residues. Trimming removed 7 bases at V and 3 bases at J, with 22 bases between. This CDR3 reads CASTSPGREGHYEQYF. The CDR3 bases are TGTGCCAGCACCTCCCCGGGAAGGGAAGGGCACTACGAGCAGTACTTC.